This T cell receptor (beta chain) was sequenced in a study of blood T cell repertoires in COVID-19. Across the study: The origin of the acute and convalescent COVID-19 samples was the United States, Italy and Spain. Sources were T cells, B-cell-depleted T cells, or PBMCs; the material itself was cDNA or gDNA.

The V and J ends lost 0 bases and 10 bases respectively, with 11 bases between them. This CDR3 is built from 13 residues. CDR1 MNHEY and CDR2 SVGEGT come from the germline V gene. As handled by the study authors: By means of reference gene primer amplification, nucleated cell counts were estimated. This table comes from immunoSEQ multiplex PCR, and its TCRdb copy is limited to in-frame clones, with some not included. The V and J calls and clone size were taken over from that table, and D and trimming were inferred from the DNA. In the table there are approximately 26,000 clones, around 90% of which are singletons.

The clonotype originates from a woman aged 55 to 70 with active COVID-19. Sequencing used peripheral blood. The chain has TRBV6-2 or TRBV6-3 and TRBJ2-3; D not resolved. CDR3 loop: CASSYSAITAQYF. As DNA, the CDR3 is TGTGCCAGCAGTTACTCAGCAATCACGGCGCAGTATTTT.